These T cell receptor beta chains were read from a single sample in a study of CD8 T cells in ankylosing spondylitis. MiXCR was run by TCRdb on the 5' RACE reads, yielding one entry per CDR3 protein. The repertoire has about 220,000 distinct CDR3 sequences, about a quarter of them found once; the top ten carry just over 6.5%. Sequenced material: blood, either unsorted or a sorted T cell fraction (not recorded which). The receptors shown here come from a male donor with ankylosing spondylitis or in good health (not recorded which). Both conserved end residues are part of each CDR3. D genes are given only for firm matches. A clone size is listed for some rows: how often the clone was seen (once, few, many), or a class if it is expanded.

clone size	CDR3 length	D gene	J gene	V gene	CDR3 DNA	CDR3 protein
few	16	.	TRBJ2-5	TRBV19	TGTGCCAGTAGTATCTCCCAGCGGGTGGAAAAAGAGACCCAGTACTTC	CASSISQRVEKETQYF
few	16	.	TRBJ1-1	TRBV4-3	TGCGCCAGCAGCCAAGAACAGACGGGGGGAGCGACTGAAGCTTTCTTT	CASSQEQTGGATEAFF
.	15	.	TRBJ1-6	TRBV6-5	TGTGCCAGCAGTTCCGGGACCAAGGCAGTCTCACCCCTCCACTTT	CASSSGTKAVSPLHF
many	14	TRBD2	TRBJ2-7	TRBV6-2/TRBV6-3	TGTGCCAGCAGTTGGGGACTAGCGGACTACGAGCAGTACTTC	CASSWGLADYEQYF
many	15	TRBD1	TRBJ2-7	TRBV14	TGTGCCAGCAGCCCACACCGGGACAGGGGGCCAGAGCAGTACTTC	CASSPHRDRGPEQYF
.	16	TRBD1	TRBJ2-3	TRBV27	TGTGCCAGCAGTTTCCGTGGCGACAGGGTCACAGATACGCAGTATTTT	CASSFRGDRVTDTQYF
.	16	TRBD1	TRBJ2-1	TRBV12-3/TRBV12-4	TGTGCCAGCAGTCCCCGCGACAGGGGAAGCTACAATGAGCAGTTCTTC	CASSPRDRGSYNEQFF
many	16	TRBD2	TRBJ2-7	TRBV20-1	TGCAGTGCTAGATGGTCTAGCGGGAGCGGGAGCTACGAGCAGTACTTC	CSARWSSGSGSYEQYF
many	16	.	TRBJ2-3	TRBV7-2	TGTGCCAGCAGCCCAAGGATGACTTCCCGCACAGATACGCAGTATTTT	CASSPRMTSRTDTQYF
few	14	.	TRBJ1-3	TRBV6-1	TGTGCCAGCAGCCCCAACCGACATCTAAACACCATATATTTT	CASSPNRHLNTIYF
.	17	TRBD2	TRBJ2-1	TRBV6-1	TGTGCCAGCAGCCTAACCTGGACTAGCGGGAAGGAAAATGAGCAGTTCTTC	CASSLTWTSGKENEQFF
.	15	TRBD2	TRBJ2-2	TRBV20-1	TGCAGTGCTTCAACTAGCGCGGTGAACACCGGGGAGCTGTTTTTT	CSASTSAVNTGELFF
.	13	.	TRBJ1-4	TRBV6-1	TGTGCCAGCAGCCGAAAATGGGGCGAAAAACTGTTTTTT	CASSRKWGEKLFF
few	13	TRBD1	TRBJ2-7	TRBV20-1	TGCAGTGCAGGGGGACAGGTTCCCTACGAGCAGTACTTC	CSAGGQVPYEQYF
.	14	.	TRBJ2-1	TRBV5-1	TGCGCCAGCAGCTCCGGGGCAACCAACAATGAGCAGTTCTTC	CASSSGATNNEQFF
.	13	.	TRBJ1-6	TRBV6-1	TGTGCCAGCAGGGGACGAGATAATTCACCCCTCCACTTT	CASRGRDNSPLHF
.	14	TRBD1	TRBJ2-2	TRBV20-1	TGCAGTGCGACAGGACAGGTGAACACCGGGGAGCTGTTTTTT	CSATGQVNTGELFF
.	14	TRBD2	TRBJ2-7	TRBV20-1	TGCAGTGCCACCCTACTAGCGGGCAACTACGAGCAGTACTTC	CSATLLAGNYEQYF
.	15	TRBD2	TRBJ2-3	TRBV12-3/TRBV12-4	TGTGCCAGCAGTTTTACCCGGGACTACACAGATACGCAGTATTTT	CASSFTRDYTDTQYF
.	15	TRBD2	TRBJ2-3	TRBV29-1	TGCAGCGTTGCCCATGGGACTACTGGCACAGATACGCAGTATTTT	CSVAHGTTGTDTQYF
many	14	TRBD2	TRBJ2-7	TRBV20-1	TGCAGTGCTTCTAGCGGGAGAACGGTCTACGAGCAGTACTTC	CSASSGRTVYEQYF
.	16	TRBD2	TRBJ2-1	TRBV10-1	TGCGCCAGCAGCCCTCGGACTAGCGGGAGATACAATGAGCAGTTCTTC	CASSPRTSGRYNEQFF
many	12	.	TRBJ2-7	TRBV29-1	TGCAGCGTCGCCGGACAGAGCTACGAGCAGTACTTC	CSVAGQSYEQYF
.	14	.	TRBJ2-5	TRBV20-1	TGCAGTGCTAGAGATCCAGGCGGCCAAGAGACCCAGTACTTC	CSARDPGGQETQYF
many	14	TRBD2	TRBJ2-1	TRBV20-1	TGCAGTGCTAGAGAGGGGACTAGGATACTTGAGCAGTTCTTC	CSAREGTRILEQFF
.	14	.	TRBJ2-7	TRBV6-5	TGTGCCAGCAGTTACTCGGACGGAGGTAACGAGCAGTACTTC	CASSYSDGGNEQYF